This paragraph covers one T cell receptor beta chain sequence. Trimming took 5 bases from V and 0 from J, leaving 13 bases between them. Germline-derived CDR1 and CDR2 are SGHVS and FQNEAQ. The CDR3 has 15 amino acids. The data were taken from a study of OX40 agonist ivuxolimab in advanced cancers. Study summary: The diagnoses of dose-escalation patients were hepatocellular carcinoma, melanoma, renal cell or head and neck cancer. Eligibility rules accepted prior anti-PD-1, anti-PD-L1 or anti-CTLA-4 therapy, and 40% to 50% had some.

TCRdb keeps only in-frame clones here, not all; method: immunoSEQ multiplex PCR. Among more than 85,000 clones listed, roughly 83% were seen once. The origin of this receptor is an adult with an advanced solid tumor such as melanoma, head and neck, liver or kidney cancer. The J gene is TRBJ1-1, the V gene TRBV7-8, with D hard to call. The sample here was CD4+ or CD8+ T cells sorted from blood, taken in a trial of the OX40 agonist ivuxolimab. For the CDR3, the DNA is TGTGCCAGCAGCCAGGCGGCAGGTCTGAACACTGAAGCTTTCTTT. Protein sequence: CASSQAAGLNTEAFF.